This T cell receptor beta chain was profiled in a study of blood T cell repertoires in COVID-19. Study in general: Donors in the United States, Italy and Spain gave samples during acute or convalescent COVID-19. In each case, the material was cDNA or gDNA derived from T cells, B-cell-depleted T cells, or PBMCs.

Trimming took 3 bases from V and 4 from J, leaving 12 bases between them. The CDR3 covers 14 residues. CDR1 SNHLY and CDR2 FYNNEI come from the germline V gene. Original handling: It was from reference gene primer amplification that nucleated cell counts were estimated. Sequencing used immunoSEQ multiplex PCR; TCRdb keeps in-frame clones, though not all of them. V and J calls and clone size come straight from that table; D and trimming were deduced from the DNA. Found here are about 100,000 clones, about 86% of them singletons; the top ten hold 10% to 15%. What was sequenced was peripheral blood. The rearrangement uses TRBV2 and TRBJ1-2; D is unclear. This clonotype was obtained from a woman in her sixties or seventies in a cohort sampled during active or convalescent COVID-19. Here the CDR3 reads CASSEETEGYGYTF. The CDR3 region has the DNA TGTGCCAGCAGTGAGGAGACGGAGGGCTATGGCTACACCTTC. Filled out from reference TRBV2 and TRBJ1-2, the complete variable domain reads EPEVTQTPSHQVTQMGQEVILRCVPISNHLYFYWYRQILGQKVEFLVSFYNNEISEKSEIFDDQFSVERPDGSNFTLKIRSTKLEDSAMYFCASSEETEGYGYTFGSGTRLTVV.